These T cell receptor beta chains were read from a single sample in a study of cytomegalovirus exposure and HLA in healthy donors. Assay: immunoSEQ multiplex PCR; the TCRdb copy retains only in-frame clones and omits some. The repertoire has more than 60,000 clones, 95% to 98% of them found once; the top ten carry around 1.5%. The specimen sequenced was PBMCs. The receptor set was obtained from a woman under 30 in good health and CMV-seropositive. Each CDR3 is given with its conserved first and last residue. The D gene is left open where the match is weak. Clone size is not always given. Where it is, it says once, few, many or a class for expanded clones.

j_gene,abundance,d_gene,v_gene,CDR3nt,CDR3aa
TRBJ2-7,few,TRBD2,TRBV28,TGTGCCAGCAGTTTAGCGGGAGACTCTGTGGGGGAGCAGTACTTC,CASSLAGDSVGEQYF
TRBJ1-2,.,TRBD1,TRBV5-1,TGCGCCAGCAGTGGGACAGGGGTTACTATAGGTGGCTACACCTTC,CASSGTGVTIGGYTF
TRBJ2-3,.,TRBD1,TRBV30,TGTGCCTGGCACAGGGGCGGCACAGATACGCAGTATTTT,CAWHRGGTDTQYF
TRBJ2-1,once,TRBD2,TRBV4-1,TGCGCCAGCAGCCAAGGGAGCGGGAGAAATAGCTACAATGAGCAGTTCTTC,CASSQGSGRNSYNEQFF
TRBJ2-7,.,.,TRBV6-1,TGTGCCAGCAGAGAGGACAGTTCCTACGAGCAGTACTTC,CASREDSSYEQYF
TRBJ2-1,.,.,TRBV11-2,TGTGCCAGCAGCAAGAGGGCGTCTAGGCCGTACAATGAGCAGTTCTTC,CASSKRASRPYNEQFF
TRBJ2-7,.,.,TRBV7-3,TGTGCCAGCAGCTTATCGGGAGCGGACCACTACGAGCAGTACTTC,CASSLSGADHYEQYF
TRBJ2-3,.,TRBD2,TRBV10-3,TGTGCCATCAGTGGAGGGACTAGCGGAGATACGCAGTATTTT,CAISGGTSGDTQYF
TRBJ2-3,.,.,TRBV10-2,TGCGCCAGCAGTTCAAGCACAGATACGCAGTATTTT,CASSSSTDTQYF
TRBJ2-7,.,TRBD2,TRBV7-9,TGTGCCAGCAGCCCCGTTGCGGGAGGAACGGAAAACTACGAGCAGTACTTC,CASSPVAGGTENYEQYF
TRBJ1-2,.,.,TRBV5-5,TGTGCCAGCAGCGCGGGCTACACCTTC,CASSAGYTF
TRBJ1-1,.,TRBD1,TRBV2,TGTGCCAGCAGTGAGCGGGACAGGGGAGGGACTGAAGCTTTCTTT,CASSERDRGGTEAFF
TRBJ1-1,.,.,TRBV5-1,TGCGCCAGCAGCTATAGGGTCGCAGGAGGGAACACTGAAGCTTTCTTT,CASSYRVAGGNTEAFF
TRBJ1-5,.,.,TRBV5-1,TGCGCCAGCAGCTTGGAGGGGATGCAGCCCCAGCATTTT,CASSLEGMQPQHF
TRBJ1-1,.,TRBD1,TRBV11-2,TGTGCCAGCAGCTTGACAGGGGCCCCTGAAGCTTTCTTT,CASSLTGAPEAFF
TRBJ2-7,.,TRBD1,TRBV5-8,TGTGCCAGCAGCCGATTATGGACAGGGAACTACGAGCAGTACTTC,CASSRLWTGNYEQYF
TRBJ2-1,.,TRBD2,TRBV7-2,TGTGCCAGCAGCTTAGCGATTCAAGCGGGAGCCTACAATGAGCAGTTCTTC,CASSLAIQAGAYNEQFF
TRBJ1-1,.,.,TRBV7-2,TGTGCCAGCAGTAGCATTCGGGACACTGAAGCTTTCTTT,CASSSIRDTEAFF
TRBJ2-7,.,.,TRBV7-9,TGTGCCAGCAGCTTAGAACAGTCCTACGAGCAGTACTTC,CASSLEQSYEQYF
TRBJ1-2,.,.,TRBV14,TGTGCCAGCAGCCACTGGGGTCGCAGGGGCCTTCTTTATGGCTACACCTTC,CASSHWGRRGLLYGYTF
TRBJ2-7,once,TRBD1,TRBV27,TGTGCCAGCAAGGGGACAGTTTCCTACGAGCAGTACTTC,CASKGTVSYEQYF
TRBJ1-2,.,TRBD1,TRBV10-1,TGCGCCAGCAGTTCCTACGTCCGGGACAGGGGGCGAGTGGGCTATGGCTACACCTTC,CASSSYVRDRGRVGYGYTF
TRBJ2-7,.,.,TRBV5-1,TGCGCCAGCAGCTTGGGGGGCGACTCCTACGAGCAGTACTTC,CASSLGGDSYEQYF
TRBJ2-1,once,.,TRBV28,TGTGCCAGCAGTTTCTCGGGATCCTACTACAATGAGCAGTTCTTC,CASSFSGSYYNEQFF
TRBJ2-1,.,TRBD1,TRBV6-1,TGTGCCAGCAGTGACCGGACAGGGGTCAATGAGCAGTTCTTC,CASSDRTGVNEQFF
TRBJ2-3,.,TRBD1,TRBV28,TGTGCCAGCAGCACAGGGGTCCCAGATACGCAGTATTTT,CASSTGVPDTQYF
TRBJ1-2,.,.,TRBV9,TGTGCCAGCAGCGTAGATCCCTCAGGGGCTGGGTATGGCTACACCTTC,CASSVDPSGAGYGYTF
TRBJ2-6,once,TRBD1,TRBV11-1,TGTGCCAGCAGCCTAGGACAGGGAGGCTCTGGGGCCAACGTCCTGACTTTC,CASSLGQGGSGANVLTF
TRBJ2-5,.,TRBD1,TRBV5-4,TGTGCCAGCAGCGTACGACAGGGTCAGGGCGAGACCCAGTACTTC,CASSVRQGQGETQYF
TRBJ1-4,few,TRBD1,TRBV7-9,TGTGCCAGCAGCTCAGTGGGACAGGGGGGTGAAAAACTGTTTTTT,CASSSVGQGGEKLFF
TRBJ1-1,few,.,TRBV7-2,TGTGCCAGCAGCTTAGGAAGCGACACTGAAGCTTTCTTT,CASSLGSDTEAFF
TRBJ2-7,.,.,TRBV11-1,TGTGCCAGCAGCCCTTCGGCAGGGAATGGATACGAACAGTACTTC,CASSPSAGNGYEQYF
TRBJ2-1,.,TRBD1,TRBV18,TGTGCCAGCTCACCCTCGACAGGGGTGAATGAGCAGTTCTTC,CASSPSTGVNEQFF
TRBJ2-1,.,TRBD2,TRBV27,TGTGCCAGCAGCGACTCCCCGGGACTAGGGTCCTACAATGAGCAGTTCTTC,CASSDSPGLGSYNEQFF
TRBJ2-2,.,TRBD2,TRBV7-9,TGTGCCAGCAGCAAATTAGCGGGAGGGCCCGGCGGGGAGCTGTTTTTT,CASSKLAGGPGGELFF
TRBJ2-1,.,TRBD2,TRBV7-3,TGTGCCAGCAGCTTAACTAGGACTAGCGGGACCAGTCAGTTCTTC,CASSLTRTSGTSQFF
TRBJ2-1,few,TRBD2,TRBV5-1,TGCGCCAGCCGGAAACTTAGCGGGAGAGATGAGCAGTTCTTC,CASRKLSGRDEQFF
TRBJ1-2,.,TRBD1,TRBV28,TGTGCCAGCAGACCTAGGGGACAGGGATATGGCTACACCTTC,CASRPRGQGYGYTF
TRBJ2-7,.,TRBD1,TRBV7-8,TGTGCCAGCAGCTTAAAGGGGGCCACCTACGAGCAGTACTTC,CASSLKGATYEQYF
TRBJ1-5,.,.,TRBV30,TGTGCCTGGAGTGGCGCCCTGTCCCAGCCCCAGCATTTT,CAWSGALSQPQHF
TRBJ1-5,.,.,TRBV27,TGTGCCAGCAGTTTGGGGGGGATGCATCAGCCCCAGCATTTT,CASSLGGMHQPQHF
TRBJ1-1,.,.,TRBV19,TGTGCCAGTAGTATTTTATCAGGGGCTGGCACTGAAGCTTTCTTT,CASSILSGAGTEAFF
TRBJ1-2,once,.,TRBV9,TGTGCCAGCAGCGTAGTGTACGGAGAGGGTGGCTACACCTTC,CASSVVYGEGGYTF
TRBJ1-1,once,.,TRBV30,TGTGCCTGGAGTCGGGCGGAGGGCACTGAAGCTTTCTTT,CAWSRAEGTEAFF
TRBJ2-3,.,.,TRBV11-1,TGTGCCAGCAGCCCTCGGGCCAGGGGAAGCACAGATACGCAGTATTTT,CASSPRARGSTDTQYF
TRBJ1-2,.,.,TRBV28,TGTGCCAGCAGCCACGGGGAGGTATCTGGCTACACCTTC,CASSHGEVSGYTF
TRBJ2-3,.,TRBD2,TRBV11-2,TGTGCCAGCAGCTCACGGACTAGCGGGAGATACACAGATACGCAGTATTTT,CASSSRTSGRYTDTQYF
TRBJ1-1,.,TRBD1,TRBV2,TGTGCCAGCACCACCGACAGGGGGCGGGAAACTGAAGCTTTCTTT,CASTTDRGRETEAFF
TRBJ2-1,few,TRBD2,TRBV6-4,TGTGCCAGCAGTCTCAATAGCGGGATATACAATGAGCAGTTCTTC,CASSLNSGIYNEQFF
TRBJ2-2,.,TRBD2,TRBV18,TGTGCCAGCTCACCTAGCGGGCCGAACACCGGGGAGCTGTTTTTT,CASSPSGPNTGELFF
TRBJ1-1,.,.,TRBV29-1,TGCAGCGTTGTGGGAGCTTCAAACACTGAAGCTTTCTTT,CSVVGASNTEAFF
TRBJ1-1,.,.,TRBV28,TGTGCCAGCAGTCCGGGCCCCGGGGACACTGAAGCTTTCTTT,CASSPGPGDTEAFF
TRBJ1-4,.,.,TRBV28,TGTGCCAGCAGGGATCAGGGGATTCTTGAAAAACTGTTTTTT,CASRDQGILEKLFF
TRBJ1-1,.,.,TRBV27,TGTGCCAGCAGTTTAATAGGGGGTGCGGGGAACACTGAAGCTTTCTTT,CASSLIGGAGNTEAFF
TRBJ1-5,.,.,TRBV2,TGTGCCAGCAGCGTGGGAGATAATAGCAATCAGCCCCAGCATTTT,CASSVGDNSNQPQHF